This passage covers 4 T cell receptor beta chains from one sample sequenced in a study of cytomegalovirus exposure and HLA in healthy donors. PCR amplification relied on 60 Vbeta primers (plus 13 Jbeta primers). Measured with immunoSEQ multiplex PCR; TCRdb has only the in-frame clones, and not every one. The sample lists roughly 95,000 clones; 76% were seen once. The specimen sequenced was PBMCs. Every receptor here comes from a man under 40 in good health and CMV-seropositive.

The CDR3 DNA reads TGTGCCAGCAGCTCCTTAGCGGGAGGGAGCTCCTACGAGCAGTACTTC. Its protein is CASSSLAGGSSYEQYF. The chain recombines TRBV7-2 with TRBJ2-7, with 11 nucleotides matching TRBD2. Unmatched junction bases numbered 5, after V lost 4 bases and J lost 0 bases. This CDR3 has 16 amino acids. CDR1 is SGHTA and CDR2 is FQGNSA in the germline V gene.

The CDR3 DNA reads TGCAGCGTTCACCATCGAGGAGATCCTTACTATGGCTACACCTTC. Encoded protein: CSVHHRGDPYYGYTF. This chain joins TRBV29-1 and TRBJ1-2, with D hard to call. Trimming left V 5 bases short and J 3 bases short, with 19 bases between. Per the germline V gene, CDR1 is SQVTM and CDR2 is ANQGSEA. This CDR3 spans 15 amino acids.

The V call is TRBV4-1, the J call TRBJ2-7; 12 bases agree with TRBD2. CDR3 length equals 15 residues. CDR1 is MGHRA and CDR2 is YSYEKL in the germline V gene. V shed 1 base, J shed 7 bases, and the junction held 5 bases outside the gene matches. This CDR3 is CASSQVGTSGSEQYF. The CDR3 coding sequence is TGCGCCAGCAGCCAAGTCGGGACTAGCGGGTCTGAGCAGTACTTC.

This chain links TRBV4-1 with TRBJ2-1; 7 bases align to TRBD2. V shed 3 bases and J 4 bases; nucleotides not matched to a gene: 9. Germline V gene lookup returns CDR1 MGHRA and CDR2 YSYEKL. CDR3 length: 16 amino acids. CDR3 coding DNA: TGCGCCAGCAGCCAGGGGGGGGGAGGTGCATACAATGAGCAGTTCTTC. Translation gives CASSQGGGGAYNEQFF.